This T cell receptor (beta chain) was profiled in a study of blood T cell repertoires in COVID-19. Whole-study context: T cells, B-cell-depleted T cells, or PBMCs provided the cDNA or gDNA that served as material.

In its sample, this clone was seen a few times. The protocol was immunoSEQ multiplex PCR, while the TCRdb copy is restricted to in-frame clones and leaves out a portion. The table has about 84,000 clones, 70% to 80% seen once. Germline V gene data show CDR1 as LNHDA and CDR2 as SQIVND (reference sequence). The CDR3 extends over 15 amino acids. The V segment lost 5 bases and the J segment 8 bases; nucleotides outside the gene matches: 7. The chain has TRBV19 and TRBJ1-4, with 11 bases fitting TRBD1. The sequenced sample was peripheral blood. The origin of this receptor is a man aged 50-60 years with active or convalescent COVID-19. The CDR3 is CASSLGTGGREKLFF. CDR3 nucleotides: TGTGCCAGTAGTCTAGGGACAGGGGGAAGAGAAAAACTGTTTTTT. Supplemented by reference TRBV19 and TRBJ1-4, the full variable domain reads DGGITQSPKYLFRKEGQNVTLSCEQNLNHDAMYWYRQDPGQGLRLIYYSQIVNDFQKGDIAEGYSVSREKKESFPLTVTSAQKNPTAFYLCASSLGTGGREKLFFGSGTQLSVL.